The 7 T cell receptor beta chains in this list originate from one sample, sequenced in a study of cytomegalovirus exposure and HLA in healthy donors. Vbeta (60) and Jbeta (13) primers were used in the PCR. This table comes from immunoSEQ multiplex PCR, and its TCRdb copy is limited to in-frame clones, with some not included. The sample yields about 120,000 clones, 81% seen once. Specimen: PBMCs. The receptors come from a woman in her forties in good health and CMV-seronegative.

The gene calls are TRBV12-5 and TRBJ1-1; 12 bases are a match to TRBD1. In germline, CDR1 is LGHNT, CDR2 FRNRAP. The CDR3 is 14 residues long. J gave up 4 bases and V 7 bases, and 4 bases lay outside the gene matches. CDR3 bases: TGTGCTAGTGAGGGGACAGGGGGCTTCACTGAAGCTTTCTTT. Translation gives CASEGTGGFTEAFF. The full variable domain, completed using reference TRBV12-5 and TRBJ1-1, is DARVTQTPRHKVTEMGQEVTMRCQPILGHNTVFWYRQTMMQGLELLAYFRNRAPLDDSGMPKDRFSAEMPDATLATLKIQPSEPRDSAVYFCASEGTGGFTEAFFGQGTRLTVV.

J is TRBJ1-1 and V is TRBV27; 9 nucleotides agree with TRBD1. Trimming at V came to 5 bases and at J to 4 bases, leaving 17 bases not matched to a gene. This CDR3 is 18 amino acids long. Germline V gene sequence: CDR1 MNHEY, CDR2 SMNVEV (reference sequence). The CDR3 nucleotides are TGTGCCAGCAGTCACACCTCGAAGGACAGGGGCCGGAGCACTGAAGCTTTCTTT. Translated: CASSHTSKDRGRSTEAFF.

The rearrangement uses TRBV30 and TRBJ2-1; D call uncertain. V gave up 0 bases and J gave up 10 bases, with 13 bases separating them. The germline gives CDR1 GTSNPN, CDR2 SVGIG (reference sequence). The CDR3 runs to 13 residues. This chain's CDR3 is CAWSVMRGNEQFF. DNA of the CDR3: TGTGCCTGGAGTGTAATGCGCGGTAACGAGCAGTTCTTC.

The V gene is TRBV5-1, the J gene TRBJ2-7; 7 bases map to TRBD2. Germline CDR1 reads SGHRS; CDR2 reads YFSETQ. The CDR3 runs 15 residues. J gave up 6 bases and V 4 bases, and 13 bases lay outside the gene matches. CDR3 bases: TGCGCCAGCAGCAAAGACCCAGCGGGCGGGGGCGAGCAGTACTTC. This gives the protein CASSKDPAGGGEQYF.

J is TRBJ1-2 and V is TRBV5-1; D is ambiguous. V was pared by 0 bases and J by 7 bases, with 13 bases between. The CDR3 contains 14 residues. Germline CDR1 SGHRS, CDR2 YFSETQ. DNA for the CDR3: TGCGCCAGCAGCTTGGGGGAGGGTTTCGCTGGCTACACCTTC. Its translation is CASSLGEGFAGYTF.

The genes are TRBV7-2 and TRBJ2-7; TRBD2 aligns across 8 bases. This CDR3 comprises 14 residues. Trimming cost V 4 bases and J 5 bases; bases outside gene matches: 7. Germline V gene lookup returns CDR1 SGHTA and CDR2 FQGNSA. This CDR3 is CASSSRGGRNEQYF. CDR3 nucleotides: TGTGCCAGCAGCTCCCGGGGCGGGAGGAACGAGCAGTACTTC.

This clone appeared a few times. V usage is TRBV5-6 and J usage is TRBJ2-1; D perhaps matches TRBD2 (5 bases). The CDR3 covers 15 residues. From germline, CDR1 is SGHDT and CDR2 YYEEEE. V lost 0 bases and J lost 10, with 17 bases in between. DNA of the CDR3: TGTGCCAGCAGCTTGGGGCTAATAGGGAGTAGGGAGCAGTTCTTC. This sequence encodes CASSLGLIGSREQFF.